In its sample, the clone carrying this T cell receptor beta chain was seen many times. The antigen remains unidentified. This sample was included in a study of Graves' ophthalmopathy and Graves' hyperthyroidism. As the template, RNA transcripts were used to amplify TCR beta CDR3 regions. The workflow started with a first-round RT-PCR run with HTBI primers and then moved on to a second-round multiplex PCR. Via MiXCR, TCRdb re-called the multiplex PCR reads, giving one row per CDR3 protein. Among approximately 460,000 distinct CDR3 sequences listed, roughly 14% were seen once. Whole-study results and caveats: A classifier, a 13-signature model, separated ophthalmopathy from stable hyperthyroidism with approximately 88% sensitivity and about 83% specificity. The authors also found most expanded thyroid clonotypes above 0.001 frequency in blood.

Trimming took 0 bases from V and 7 from J, leaving 21 bases between them. CDR3 length: 17 residues. In germline, CDR1 is MNHEY, CDR2 SVGAGI. The source of the PBMCs was about 10 ml of fresh peripheral blood. The sample was blood. This clonotype originated in a woman in her twenties or thirties with Graves' ophthalmopathy. The gene calls are TRBV6-5 and TRBJ2-5; D tentatively reads TRBD1 or TRBD2 (5 bases each). Here the CDR3 DNA reads TGTGCCAGCAGTTACTCGAACGGGCAGGGAAGGGACGTGACCCAGTACTTC. It specifies CASSYSNGQGRDVTQYF.